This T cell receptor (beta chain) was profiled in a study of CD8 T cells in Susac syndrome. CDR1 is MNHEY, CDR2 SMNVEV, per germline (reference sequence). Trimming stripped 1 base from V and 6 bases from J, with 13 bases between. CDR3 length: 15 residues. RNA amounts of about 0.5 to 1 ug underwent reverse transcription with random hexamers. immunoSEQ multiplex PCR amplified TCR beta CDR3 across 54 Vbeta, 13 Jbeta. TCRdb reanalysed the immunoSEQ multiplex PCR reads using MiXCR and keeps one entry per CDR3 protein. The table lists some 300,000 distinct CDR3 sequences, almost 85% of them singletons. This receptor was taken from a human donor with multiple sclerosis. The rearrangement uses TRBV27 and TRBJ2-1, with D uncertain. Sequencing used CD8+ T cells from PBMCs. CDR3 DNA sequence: TGTGCCAGCAGTTTATATGGAGCGACCCGCAATGAGCAGTTCTTC. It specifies CASSLYGATRNEQFF.